This TCR beta chain was observed in a study of tumor and adjacent non-tumor tissue in lung cancer. The template was RNA from unsorted bulk tissue. This non-tumor lung sample came from over 3 cm beyond the tumor edge. TCRbeta libraries were built with three rounds of nested PCR, modified from ARM-PCR. One entry per CDR3 protein, called by TCRdb with MiXCR from the multiplex PCR reads. The sample includes 70,000 to 90,000 distinct CDR3 sequences, roughly 80% of them seen just once. With regard to this clonotype: The junction does not match germline at one end; this may be a read error.

The CDR3 has 16 residues. The chain links TRBV12-3 or TRBV12-4 to TRBJ2-2; 7 bases are shared with TRBD1. The clonotype comes from a man between 60 and 75 years old with non-small cell lung cancer. Sequencing input: distant non-tumor lung tissue. CDR3 sequence: CASSDLTGRNTGELFF. In DNA, the CDR3 is TGTGCCAGCAGTGATTTGACAGGGCGAAACACCGGGGAGCTATTTTTT.